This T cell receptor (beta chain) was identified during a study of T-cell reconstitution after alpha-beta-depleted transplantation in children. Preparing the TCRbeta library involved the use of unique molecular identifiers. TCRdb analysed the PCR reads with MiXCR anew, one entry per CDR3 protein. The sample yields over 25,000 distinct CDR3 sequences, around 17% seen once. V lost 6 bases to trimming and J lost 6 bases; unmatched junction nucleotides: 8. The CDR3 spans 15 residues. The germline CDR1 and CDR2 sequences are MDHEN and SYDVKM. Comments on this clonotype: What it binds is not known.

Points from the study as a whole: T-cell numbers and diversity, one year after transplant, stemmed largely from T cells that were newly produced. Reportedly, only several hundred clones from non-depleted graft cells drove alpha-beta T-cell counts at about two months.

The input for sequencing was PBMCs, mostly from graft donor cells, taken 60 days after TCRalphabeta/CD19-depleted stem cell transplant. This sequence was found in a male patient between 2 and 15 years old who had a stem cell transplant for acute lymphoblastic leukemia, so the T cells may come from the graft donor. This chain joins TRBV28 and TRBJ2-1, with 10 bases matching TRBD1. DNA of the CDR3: TGTGCCAGCAGAACTAGGGGACAGGGGTCCAATGAGCAGTTCTTC. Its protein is CASRTRGQGSNEQFF.